The 8 T cell receptor beta chains below come from one sample, sequenced in a study of blood T cell repertoires in COVID-19. Repertoires were generated with immunoSEQ multiplex PCR, while TCRdb's copy carries only in-frame clones and drops some. The table shows nearly 250,000 clones, with 70% to 90% occurring only once. Sequenced sample: PBMCs or T cells enriched from blood (not recorded which). Receptors originate from a woman in her 50s with acute COVID-19.

This clone was found once. V usage is TRBV24-1 and J usage is TRBJ2-1; TRBD2 matches at 14 bases. The CDR3 contains 16 residues. V dropped 3 bases and J dropped 7; count of bases not matched to a gene: 4. Germline V CDR1 and CDR2: KGHDR, SFDVKD. The CDR3 reads CATSDRLAGGKNEQFF. CDR3 coding DNA: TGTGCCACCAGTGATAGACTAGCGGGGGGGAAAAATGAGCAGTTCTTC.

The chain combines TRBV4-3 with TRBJ2-7; 7 positions match TRBD2. Trimming removed 1 base from V and 7 bases from J; junction bases left unmatched: 13. The CDR3 loop spans 16 amino acids. CDR1 is LGHNA and CDR2 is YSLEER in the germline V gene. As DNA, the CDR3 is TGCGCCAGCAGCCAAGGGGCGGGACTACCCCCCCCAGAGCAGTACTTC. Amino acids: CASSQGAGLPPPEQYF.

The chain carries TRBV5-1 and TRBJ1-1; D unclear. The CDR3 has 15 residues. Germline CDR1 is SGHRS and CDR2 is YFSETQ. V gave up 0 bases and J gave up 1 base, with 10 bases separating them. This CDR3 is CASSLGAGQNTEAFF. CDR3 DNA sequence: TGCGCCAGCAGCTTGGGGGCAGGCCAGAACACTGAAGCTTTCTTT.

The rearrangement joins TRBV27 to TRBJ1-2, with unresolved D. This CDR3 comprises 14 residues. Germline V lookup: CDR1 MNHEY, CDR2 SMNVEV (reference sequence). Trimming took 2 bases from V and 4 from J, leaving 11 bases between them. This chain's CDR3 is CASSLGGRRYGYTF. The CDR3 bases are TGTGCCAGCAGTTTAGGAGGACGTCGCTATGGCTACACCTTC.

V and J are TRBV11-3 and TRBJ1-1; TRBD1 is a possible D gene (6 bases). The V end was cut by 6 bases, the J end by 5 bases, with 10 bases between. Per germline, CDR1 SGHNT and CDR2 YENEEA. This CDR3 has 12 residues. In nucleotides, the CDR3 is TGTGCCAGCAGTCAGGGGCGGACTGAAGCTTTCTTT. Its protein is CASSQGRTEAFF.

This sequence joins TRBV9 and TRBJ2-5, with 7 bases identical to TRBD2. This CDR3 is built from 16 residues. The germline CDR1 and CDR2 sequences are SGDLS and YYNGEE. V was clipped by 0 bases and J by 2 bases; unmatched bases: 7. This CDR3 is CASSVGPAGRQETQYF. CDR3 bases: TGTGCCAGCAGCGTAGGCCCAGCGGGGCGACAAGAGACCCAGTACTTC.

The rearrangement joins TRBV3-1 (or the pseudogene TRBV3-2) to TRBJ1-4; maybe TRBD1 (6 bases). Trimming stripped 5 bases from V and 0 bases from J, with 10 bases between. The length of the CDR3 is 15 residues. Germline loops: CDR1 LGHDT, CDR2 YNNKEL (reference sequence). This chain's CDR3 is CASSYRQATNEKLFF. The CDR3 DNA reads as TGTGCCAGCAGCTATCGACAGGCAACTAATGAAAAACTGTTTTTT.

This clone was counted a few times. The chain links TRBV2 to TRBJ2-5, with 8 bases that match TRBD1. Germline V gives CDR1 SNHLY, CDR2 FYNNEI. Trimming at V came to 6 bases and at J to 3 bases, leaving 3 bases not matched to a gene. The CDR3 contains 13 residues. The CDR3 bases are TGTGCCAGCAGCTACAGGGGGAAAGAGACCCAGTACTTC. As protein: CASSYRGKETQYF.